These 2 T cell receptor beta chains were all obtained from the same sample, sequenced in a study of early T cells in non-severe SARS-CoV-2 infection. In TCRdb, the 5' RACE reads were re-called with MiXCR into one record per CDR3 protein. Counted here are 45,000 to 55,000 distinct CDR3 sequences, around 6.5% occurring once; the ten biggest clones make up roughly 2.8%. The starting material was whole blood, obtained at baseline. These receptors were obtained from an adult who was a healthcare worker with PCR-confirmed SARS-CoV-2 infection or an uninfected control (not recorded which).

In its sample, this clonotype was seen a few times. The chain carries TRBV12-3 or TRBV12-4 and TRBJ1-1; D gene ambiguous. The length of the CDR3 is 12 residues. Trimming shortened V by 5 bases and J by 5 bases, and 9 bases separated the two germline ends. CDR3 region: CASSDIVTEAFF. The CDR3 DNA sequence: TGTGCCAGCAGTGACATTGTTACTGAAGCTTTCTTT.

The gene calls are TRBV5-1 and TRBJ2-7; D gene unclear. CDR1 is SGHRS and CDR2 is YFSETQ in the germline V gene. With 0 bases removed from V and 2 bases from J, the gap between germline ends came to 12 bases. This CDR3 has 15 amino acids. The chain's CDR3 is CASSLGAENPYEQYF. CDR3 nucleotides: TGCGCCAGCAGCTTGGGAGCAGAGAACCCCTACGAGCAGTACTTC.